This TCR beta chain derives from a study of OX40 agonist ivuxolimab in advanced cancers. The data were produced by immunoSEQ multiplex PCR, yet TCRdb's version contains in-frame clones alone and is incomplete. The sample lists about 50,000 clones, 85% to 90% occurring once. The ends were cut back, 5 bases at V and 0 bases at J, with 17 bases in the middle. The CDR3 loop spans 16 amino acids. The germline V gene encodes CDR1 MNHEY and CDR2 SMNVEV (reference sequence). The sequences come from CD4+ or CD8+ T cells sorted from blood, collected in a trial of the OX40 agonist ivuxolimab. V gene TRBV27 combines with J gene TRBJ2-7; perhaps D is TRBD1 or TRBD2 (5 bases each). This clonotype originated in an adult with an advanced solid tumor such as melanoma, head and neck, liver or kidney cancer. CDR3 amino acids: CASSGIGTTSSYEQYF. CDR3 nucleotides: TGTGCCAGCAGTGGGATCGGGACCACCTCCTCCTACGAGCAGTACTTC.